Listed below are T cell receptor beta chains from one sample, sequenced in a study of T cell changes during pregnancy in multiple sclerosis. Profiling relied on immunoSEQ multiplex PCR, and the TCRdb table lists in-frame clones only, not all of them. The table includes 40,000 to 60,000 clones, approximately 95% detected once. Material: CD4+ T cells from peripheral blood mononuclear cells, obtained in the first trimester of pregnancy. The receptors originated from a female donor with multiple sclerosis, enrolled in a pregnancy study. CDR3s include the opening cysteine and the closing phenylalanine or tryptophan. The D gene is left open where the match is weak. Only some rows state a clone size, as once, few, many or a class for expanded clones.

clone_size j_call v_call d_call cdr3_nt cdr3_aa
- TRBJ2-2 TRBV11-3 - TGTGCCAGCAGCTTTACAAACACCGGGGAGCTGTTTTTT CASSFTNTGELFF
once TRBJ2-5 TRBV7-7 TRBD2 TGTGCTAGCAGCTTAGGGCTAGCGGGGGTGCAAGAGACCCAGTACTTC CASSLGLAGVQETQYF
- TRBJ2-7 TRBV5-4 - TGTGCCAGCAGCTTGGAGGCGGGCTCTACCTACGAGCAGTACTTC CASSLEAGSTYEQYF
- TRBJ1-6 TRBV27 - TGTGCCAGCAGTTTAGGGCAGGGGACTAATTCACCCCTCCACTTT CASSLGQGTNSPLHF
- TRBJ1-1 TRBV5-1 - TGCGCCAGCAGCTCGGGGGGCTATAACACTGAAGCTTTCTTT CASSSGGYNTEAFF
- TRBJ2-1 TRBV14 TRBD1 TGTGCCAGCAGTCTAGACAGGGTCAATGAGCAGTTCTTC CASSLDRVNEQFF
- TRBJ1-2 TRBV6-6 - TGTGCCAGCACTCCTCACGGGGTAGGCTACACCTTC CASTPHGVGYTF
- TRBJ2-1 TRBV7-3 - TGTGCCAGCAGCTTGGCTAGCACCAGCTCCTACAATGAGCAGTTCTTC CASSLASTSSYNEQFF
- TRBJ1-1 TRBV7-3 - TGTGCCAGCAGCCGGGTAGGGGGGAACACTGAAGCTTTCTTT CASSRVGGNTEAFF
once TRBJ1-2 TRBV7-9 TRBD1 TGTGCCAGCAGACCGGGACAGATCTATGGCTACACCTTC CASRPGQIYGYTF
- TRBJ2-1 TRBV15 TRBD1 TGTGCCATCGGACAGGGGGAATTGAATGAGCAGTTCTTC CAIGQGELNEQFF
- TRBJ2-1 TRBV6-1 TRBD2 TGTGCCAGCAGTGAAGGGACTAGCTCCCCCAATGAGCAGTTCTTC CASSEGTSSPNEQFF
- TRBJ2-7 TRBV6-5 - TGTGCCAGCAGTCGGTCGGGGGTTGGGCAGTACTTC CASSRSGVGQYF
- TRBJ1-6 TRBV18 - TGTGCCAGCTCACGCACGGTCCCGGGTCGCCTCGTCTCCTATAATTCACCCCTCCACTTT CASSRTVPGRLVSYNSPLHF
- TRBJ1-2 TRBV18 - TGTGCCAGCTCACCAAATACTGGAGGGGCTGACGGCTACACCTTC CASSPNTGGADGYTF
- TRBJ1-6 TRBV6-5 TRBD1 TGTGCCAGCAGTATCGGACAGGTCAATTCACCCCTCCACTTT CASSIGQVNSPLHF
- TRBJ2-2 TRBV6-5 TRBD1 TGTGCCTCAACAGGGGGTCCCGGGGAGCTGTTTTTT CASTGGPGELFF
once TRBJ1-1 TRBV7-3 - TGTGCCAGCAGCGGAGGGCCTTACACTGAAGCTTTCTTT CASSGGPYTEAFF
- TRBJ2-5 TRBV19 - TGTGCCAGTAGCGTTCCCGGTTGGGAGACCCAGTACTTC CASSVPGWETQYF
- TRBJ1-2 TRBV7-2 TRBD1 TGTGCCAGCAACTACCGACGGGACAGACGATCTGGCTACACCTTC CASNYRRDRRSGYTF
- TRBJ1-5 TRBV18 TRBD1 TGTGCCAGCTCAGGACAGGAGCTTCAGCCCCAGCATTTT CASSGQELQPQHF
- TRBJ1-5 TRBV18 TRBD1 TGTGCCAGCTCACCACAGGGGGCAAGCAATCAGCCCCAGCATTTT CASSPQGASNQPQHF